This TCR beta chain derives from a study of OX40 agonist ivuxolimab in advanced cancers. Study-level background: Head and neck, renal cell, melanoma or hepatocellular carcinoma were the cancers that dose-escalation patients had.

TCRdb's table, derived via immunoSEQ multiplex PCR, lists solely in-frame clones and lacks some. The table shows tens of thousands of clones, with roughly 88% occurring only once. Germline lookup yields CDR1 MNHEY and CDR2 SMNVEV (reference sequence). This CDR3 region has 13 residues. The V segment lost 6 bases and the J segment 5 bases; nucleotides outside the gene matches: 6. The rearrangement links TRBV27 to TRBJ2-5, with TRBD2 matching over 7 bases. Sample: CD4+ or CD8+ T cells sorted from blood, taken in a trial of the OX40 agonist ivuxolimab. The sequence derives from an adult with an advanced solid tumor such as melanoma, head and neck, liver or kidney cancer. The CDR3, as DNA: TGTGCCAGCAGGAGTAGCGGGCGGGAGACCCAGTACTTC. Translated: CASRSSGRETQYF.